The 25 T cell receptor beta chains given below trace back to one sample, sequenced in a study of regulatory T cells in long-lasting Graves disease. Time point: newly diagnosed GD, antithyroid drugs for less than 3 months. The TCR library was made from RNA that had been extracted from PBMCs in TRIzol. TCR beta libraries were built with iRepertoire HTBI primers and Arm-PCR of CDR3 regions. A single record per CDR3 protein comes from TCRdb applying MiXCR to the multiplex PCR reads. In the table there are 500,000 to 700,000 distinct CDR3 sequences, roughly 16% of which are singletons. This sample was shared with a second study, whose subject was T cells in Graves' hyperthyroidism and ophthalmopathy.

The sample was peripheral blood mononuclear cells (PBMCs), taken at new diagnosis, from a patient treated with antithyroid drugs. These receptor sequences come from a woman under 40 with Graves disease.

V and J are TRBV5-1 and TRBJ1-4; weak D call: TRBD1 (5 bases). With 3 bases removed from V and 3 bases from J, the gap between germline ends came to 6 bases. CDR1 and CDR2 (germline): SGHRS, YFSETQ. This CDR3 comprises 13 residues. The CDR3 DNA follows: TGCGCCAGCAGCTGGGGGGCTAATGAAAAACTGTTTTTT. Protein product: CASSWGANEKLFF.

V and J are TRBV30 and TRBJ2-7; D gene unclear. This CDR3 has 12 amino acids. V lost 4 bases to trimming and J lost 1 base, with 8 bases between them. Germline values: CDR1 GTSNPN, CDR2 SVGIG (reference sequence). DNA for the CDR3: TGTGCCTGGAATGGGGTATCCTACGAGCAGTACTTC. This codes for CAWNGVSYEQYF. Based on the CDR3 plus reference TRBV30 and TRBJ2-7, the full variable domain is SQTIHQWPATLVQPVGSPLSLECTVEGTSNPNLYWYRQAAGRGLQLLFYSVGIGQISSEVPQNLSASRPQDRQFILSSKKLLLSDSGFYLCAWNGVSYEQYFGPGTRLTVT.

This clonotype has ten or more counts. This chain uses TRBV11-2 with TRBJ2-5; D uncertain. Deletions cut 3 bases from V and 5 bases from J, with 13 bases between. Germline V gene data show CDR1 as SGHAT and CDR2 as FQNNGV. This CDR3 is built from 14 residues. Here the CDR3 DNA reads TGTGCCAGCAGCTTGTTTGACCGAAGGGAGACCCAGTACTTC. Amino acid sequence: CASSLFDRRETQYF.

This clonotype was seen ten or more times. V usage is TRBV28 and J usage is TRBJ2-7; unclear D gene. The germline V gene encodes CDR1 MDHEN and CDR2 SYDVKM. CDR3 length: 13 amino acids. Trimming pared 2 bases from V and 4 bases from J, leaving 9 bases between. CDR3 sequence reads: CASSLGPTYEQYF. CDR3 DNA: TGTGCCAGCAGTTTAGGGCCTACGTACGAGCAGTACTTC.

The chain has TRBV18 and TRBJ1-1, with TRBD1 matching 9 bases. Germline V gives CDR1 KGHSH, CDR2 LQKENI. There are 16 residues in the CDR3. Unmatched junction bases numbered 9, after V lost 3 bases and J lost 4 bases. CDR3 bases: TGTGCCAGCTCACCGGGACAGGGAAAACCCATCACTGAAGCTTTCTTT. Residues: CASSPGQGKPITEAFF.

This clonotype was found a few times. The chain carries TRBV20-1 and TRBJ2-7; D is possibly TRBD1 (6 bases). CDR3 size: 14 residues. The germline V and J ends were trimmed by 1 base and 2 bases, with 12 bases remaining between them. The V gene's germline CDR1 is DFQATT and CDR2 SNEGSKA (reference sequence). The CDR3 DNA reads TGCAGTGCTAGAGTCCCAGGACAGCCCTACGAGCAGTACTTC. It is translated as CSARVPGQPYEQYF.

The table lists this clonotype with a few counts. The chain has TRBV20-1 and TRBJ2-3, with D unclear. CDR1 DFQATT and CDR2 SNEGSKA come from the germline V gene (reference sequence). There are 12 residues in the CDR3. The germline V and J ends were trimmed by 4 bases and 3 bases, with 8 bases remaining between them. The CDR3 nucleotides read TGCAGTGCTAATCTGCAAACAGATACGCAGTATTTT. Its protein product is CSANLQTDTQYF.

The J gene is TRBJ2-7, the V gene TRBV19; D is uncertain. The germline V gene encodes CDR1 LNHDA and CDR2 SQIVND (reference sequence). CDR3 length: 12 residues. V lost 3 bases, J lost 6 bases, and 9 bases lay in between. The CDR3 protein is CASSINKGEQYF. The CDR3, as DNA: TGTGCCAGTAGTATCAACAAGGGCGAGCAGTACTTC. Filled out from reference TRBV19 and TRBJ2-7, the complete variable domain reads DGGITQSPKYLFRKEGQNVTLSCEQNLNHDAMYWYRQDPGQGLRLIYYSQIVNDFQKGDIAEGYSVSREKKESFPLTVTSAQKNPTAFYLCASSINKGEQYFGPGTRLTVT.

This clonotype came up many times. V is TRBV6-1 and J is TRBJ2-7, with 9 positions matching TRBD2. Germline V gene data show CDR1 as MNHNS and CDR2 as SASEGT. Trimming at V came to 2 bases and at J to 0 bases, leaving 8 bases not matched to a gene. This CDR3 comprises 17 residues. Here the CDR3 DNA reads TGTGCCAGCAGTGAACGTTGGACTAGCGTCAGCTCCTACGAGCAGTACTTC. Translation: CASSERWTSVSSYEQYF.

In regard to this clonotype: Being one base from a much bigger clone, this may be a read error. The J gene is TRBJ1-1, the V gene TRBV3-1, with 7 bases identical to TRBD1. J lost 4 bases, V lost 5 bases, and 4 bases had no gene match. CDR1 and CDR2 (germline): LGHDT, YNNKEL (reference sequence). This CDR3 comprises 13 residues. CDR3 region: CASSEDRSTEAFF. In DNA, the CDR3 is TGTGCCAGCAGCGAGGACAGGAGCACTGAAGCTTTCTTT.

The V gene is TRBV7-9, the J gene TRBJ1-2; 7 bases are a match to TRBD1. This CDR3 is 14 amino acids long. Germline V gene lookup returns CDR1 SEHNR and CDR2 FQNEAQ (reference sequence). V was clipped by 6 bases and J by 10 bases; unmatched bases: 14. The CDR3 region has the DNA TGTGCCAGCAGGTCTACCGGGACAGCCGGTGACTACACCTTC. Its translation is CASRSTGTAGDYTF.

This clonotype has at least ten counts. The rearrangement joins TRBV28 to TRBJ2-7, with 8 nucleotides matching TRBD1. J lost 0 bases, V lost 6 bases, and 7 bases had no gene match. Germline V gene lookup returns CDR1 MDHEN and CDR2 SYDVKM. CDR3 length equals 15 residues. The CDR3: CASRQDRASSYEQYF. CDR3 coding DNA: TGTGCCAGCAGACAGGACAGGGCCAGCTCCTACGAGCAGTACTTC.

This clonotype was seen only a few times. The chain recombines TRBV6-8 with TRBJ1-6, with D unresolved. This CDR3 is built from 16 residues. V was pared by 8 bases and J by 1 base, with 15 bases between. The germline CDR1 and CDR2 sequences are MNHGY and SAAAGT. CDR3: CASRKGLLSYNSPLHF. CDR3 nucleotides: TGTGCCAGCCGTAAGGGATTGCTTTCCTATAATTCACCCCTCCACTTT.

The chain joins TRBV12-3 or TRBV12-4 to TRBJ1-2, with 7 nucleotides matching TRBD1. The CDR3 is 13 residues long. With 5 bases clipped from V and 7 bases from J, the junction kept 7 bases outside the gene matches. The CDR3 spells CASSADRVFGYTF. The CDR3 coding sequence is TGTGCCAGCAGTGCCGACAGGGTCTTTGGCTACACCTTC.

This clonotype was detected many times. A read error may account for a junction end that differs from germline. V and J are TRBV5-1 and TRBJ1-1; 8 bases align to TRBD1. Germline assignment: CDR1 SGHRS and CDR2 YFSETQ. CDR3 length equals 14 residues. The CDR3 loop is CASSWGQANTEAFF. The CDR3 DNA reads as TGTGCCAGCAGTTGGGGACAGGCAAACACTGAAGCTTTCTTT.

The chain links TRBV7-3 to TRBJ2-5, with TRBD1 as a possible D gene (5 bases). V lost 6 bases and J lost 4, with 12 bases in between. The CDR3 is made up of 13 amino acids. From germline, CDR1 is SGHTA and CDR2 FQGTGA. The CDR3 coding sequence is TGTGCCAGCAGTCCGAACCAGGGAGAGACCCAGTACTTC. This encodes CASSPNQGETQYF.

The sample holds many counts of this clonotype. The CDR3, as DNA: TGTGCCAGCAGTTTTTTAGACATAGACACGGAGACCCAGTACTTC. This translates into CASSFLDIDTETQYF. The chain employs TRBV28 and TRBJ2-5, with D uncertain. V was trimmed by 3 bases and J by 5 bases, leaving 16 bases between them. The CDR3 runs 15 residues. Germline CDR1 and CDR2: MDHEN and SYDVKM.

This clonotype came up many times. J is TRBJ2-7 and V is TRBV2; tentative D call: TRBD1 (7 bases). CDR3 length: 13 residues. The germline V gene has CDR1 SNHLY and CDR2 FYNNEI. Trimming removed 9 bases at V and 8 bases at J, with 20 bases between. Here the CDR3 reads CAREGQPLRQQYF. CDR3 in DNA: TGTGCCAGGGAGGGACAGCCTCTACGACAGCAGTACTTC.

Of note for this clonotype: A read error is possible here, since a much larger clone lies one base away. This chain uses TRBV11-2 with TRBJ2-5, with 9 bases that match TRBD1. The CDR3 totals 14 residues. Germline CDR1 and CDR2: SGHAT and FQNNGV. DNA for the CDR3: TGTGCCAGCAGCTTAGGGCCGGGACAGGGTTGGAAGTTCTTC. Encoded protein: CASSLGPGQGWKFF.

This clonotype was seen a few times. CDR3 sequence (DNA): TGTGCCAGCAGCCCCCCGAAAGCGGGAGGTGATTACGAGCAGTACTTC. Encoded protein: CASSPPKAGGDYEQYF. The chain is built from TRBV7-8 and TRBJ2-7; 9 nucleotides align to TRBD2. CDR3 length: 16 amino acids. V dropped 5 bases and J dropped 4; count of bases not matched to a gene: 12. Germline values: CDR1 SGHVS, CDR2 FQNEAQ.

In its sample, this clonotype was seen many times. The J gene is TRBJ1-6, the V gene TRBV28; 7 bases are a match to TRBD1. CDR3 length: 15 residues. The junction had 4 bases not matched to a gene; V was cut back by 6 bases and J by 2 bases. The V gene's germline CDR1 is MDHEN and CDR2 SYDVKM. This chain's CDR3 is CASRTQGPYNSPLHF. The CDR3 DNA is TGTGCCAGCAGAACACAGGGGCCCTATAATTCACCCCTCCACTTT.

The V call is TRBV19, the J call TRBJ2-6; D gene ambiguous. Germline V lookup: CDR1 LNHDA, CDR2 SQIVND (reference sequence). The CDR3 covers 15 residues. V was shortened by 5 bases and J by 0 bases, with 8 bases between the two germline ends. CDR3 sequence reads: CASSPPGSGANVLTF. For the CDR3, the DNA is TGTGCCAGTAGTCCCCCCGGCTCTGGGGCCAACGTCCTGACTTTC. Together with reference TRBV19 and TRBJ2-6, the CDR3 gives the full variable domain: DGGITQSPKYLFRKEGQNVTLSCEQNLNHDAMYWYRQDPGQGLRLIYYSQIVNDFQKGDIAEGYSVSREKKESFPLTVTSAQKNPTAFYLCASSPPGSGANVLTFGAGSRLTVL.

This clonotype was seen at least ten times. The chain employs TRBV28 and TRBJ2-1; 11 bases match TRBD2. This CDR3 has 18 residues. Trimming at V came to 7 bases and at J to 4 bases, leaving 15 bases not matched to a gene. Germline V gene lookup returns CDR1 MDHEN and CDR2 SYDVKM. The CDR3 loop reads CASTLGVGTSGNYNEQFF. The CDR3 nucleotides are TGTGCCAGCACCCTGGGGGTCGGGACTAGCGGAAATTACAATGAGCAGTTCTTC.

This clonotype was seen at least ten times. This chain connects TRBV20-1 to TRBJ2-7; 13 nucleotides agree with TRBD2. The CDR3 consists of 15 residues. The J segment lost 5 bases and the V segment lost 2 bases, leaving 6 bases of the junction unmatched. The germline gives CDR1 DFQATT, CDR2 SNEGSKA (reference sequence). In DNA form, the CDR3 reads TGCAGTGCTAGACGTCGGACTAGCGGGAGCCACGAGCAGTACTTC. As protein: CSARRRTSGSHEQYF.

Comments on this clonotype: This could be a read error, since a much larger clone is one nucleotide away. It is likely a read error, because the conserved phenylalanine at the end of the CDR3 is missing. The chain recombines TRBV7-9 with TRBJ2-5; no firm D call. Germline loops: CDR1 SEHNR, CDR2 FQNEAQ (reference sequence). The V end lost 3 bases, the J end lost 5 bases, and 7 bases lay between the germline ends. CDR3 size: 12 residues. The CDR3 DNA sequence: TGTGCCAGCAGCTTCAGCGCGGAGACCCAGTACCTC. This translates into CASSFSAETQYL.